These T cell receptor beta chains were read from a single sample in a study of high-grade serous ovarian cancer treatment subgroups. TCRdb's copy holds only in-frame clones and misses some; the assay was immunoSEQ multiplex PCR. The sample lists approximately 40,000 clones; roughly three quarters were seen once. Sequencing used tumor tissue. These receptors were taken from a human donor with high-grade serous ovarian cancer. CDR3s include the opening cysteine and the closing phenylalanine or tryptophan. D genes are given only for firm matches. Only part of the rows carry a size: once, few, many, or a class if the clone is expanded.

v_gene: TRBV28; d_gene: NA; j_gene: TRBJ2-1; abundance: NA; CDR3aa: CASSLPHHRDEQFF; CDR3nt: TGTGCCAGCAGTTTACCCCATCACAGGGATGAGCAGTTCTTC
v_gene: TRBV7-2; d_gene: NA; j_gene: TRBJ1-1; abundance: once; CDR3aa: CASSPQGGGRDTEAFF; CDR3nt: TGTGCCAGCAGCCCTCAGGGCGGGGGGCGGGACACTGAAGCTTTCTTT
v_gene: TRBV5-6; d_gene: NA; j_gene: TRBJ2-3; abundance: NA; CDR3aa: CASSLGTYTDTQYF; CDR3nt: TGTGCCAGCAGCTTGGGTACTTACACAGATACGCAGTATTTT
v_gene: TRBV15; d_gene: NA; j_gene: TRBJ1-2; abundance: NA; CDR3aa: CATSSLADSYGYTF; CDR3nt: TGTGCCACCAGCAGCCTCGCCGACTCCTATGGCTACACCTTC
v_gene: TRBV19; d_gene: TRBD1; j_gene: TRBJ2-3; abundance: once; CDR3aa: CASSIRSGTATDTQYF; CDR3nt: TGTGCCAGTAGTATACGGTCGGGGACAGCCACAGATACGCAGTATTTT
v_gene: TRBV4-3; d_gene: NA; j_gene: TRBJ2-7; abundance: NA; CDR3aa: CASSQGLTPSYEQYF; CDR3nt: TGCGCCAGCAGCCAAGGACTCACTCCCTCCTACGAGCAGTACTTC
v_gene: TRBV6-5; d_gene: NA; j_gene: TRBJ2-6; abundance: NA; CDR3aa: CASSPGLSGANVLTF; CDR3nt: TGTGCCAGCAGCCCCGGATTGTCTGGGGCCAACGTCCTGACTTTC
v_gene: TRBV18; d_gene: NA; j_gene: TRBJ2-2; abundance: NA; CDR3aa: CASSPTHPNTGELFF; CDR3nt: TGTGCCAGCTCACCAACACACCCGAACACCGGGGAGCTGTTTTTT
v_gene: TRBV19; d_gene: TRBD2; j_gene: TRBJ2-1; abundance: once; CDR3aa: CASSSPASGKSYNEQFF; CDR3nt: TGTGCCAGTAGTTCTCCGGCTAGCGGGAAGTCCTACAATGAGCAGTTCTTC
v_gene: TRBV19; d_gene: NA; j_gene: TRBJ2-1; abundance: NA; CDR3aa: CASSWRDGSSDEQFF; CDR3nt: TGTGCCAGTAGTTGGAGGGACGGGTCAAGTGATGAGCAGTTCTTC
v_gene: TRBV7-2; d_gene: NA; j_gene: TRBJ1-5; abundance: NA; CDR3aa: CASTSWSNQPQHF; CDR3nt: TGTGCCAGCACCTCTTGGAGCAATCAGCCCCAGCATTTT
v_gene: TRBV27; d_gene: NA; j_gene: TRBJ1-4; abundance: NA; CDR3aa: CASSLNGRNEKLFF; CDR3nt: TGTGCCAGCAGTTTGAATGGCAGAAATGAAAAACTGTTTTTT
v_gene: TRBV9; d_gene: TRBD2; j_gene: TRBJ2-1; abundance: NA; CDR3aa: CASSEDKTGTSGISEQFF; CDR3nt: TGTGCCAGCAGCGAAGACAAAACCGGGACTAGCGGGATCAGTGAGCAGTTCTTC
v_gene: TRBV5-6; d_gene: NA; j_gene: TRBJ2-2; abundance: NA; CDR3aa: CASSLGPAASANTGELFF; CDR3nt: TGTGCCAGCAGCCTAGGTCCAGCCGCTAGCGCGAACACCGGGGAGCTGTTTTTT
v_gene: TRBV28; d_gene: NA; j_gene: TRBJ2-2; abundance: NA; CDR3aa: CASSLSSGELFF; CDR3nt: TGTGCCAGCAGTCTTAGCTCCGGGGAGCTGTTTTTT
v_gene: TRBV5-1; d_gene: TRBD2; j_gene: TRBJ2-1; abundance: NA; CDR3aa: CASSLPSGLRSSYNEQFF; CDR3nt: TGCGCCAGCAGCTTGCCTAGCGGGTTGCGTAGCTCCTACAATGAGCAGTTCTTC
v_gene: TRBV7-8; d_gene: TRBD2; j_gene: TRBJ2-1; abundance: NA; CDR3aa: CATSGGAAYNEQFF; CDR3nt: TGTGCCACCTCGGGGGGGGCGGCCTACAATGAGCAGTTCTTC
v_gene: TRBV29-1; d_gene: NA; j_gene: TRBJ2-1; abundance: NA; CDR3aa: CSVEAGFDEQFF; CDR3nt: TGCAGCGTTGAGGCAGGGTTCGATGAGCAGTTCTTC
v_gene: TRBV4-3; d_gene: TRBD2; j_gene: TRBJ2-2; abundance: few; CDR3aa: CASSPMRLAGTGELFF; CDR3nt: TGCGCCAGCAGCCCCATGAGACTAGCGGGAACGGGGGAGCTGTTTTTT
v_gene: TRBV5-4; d_gene: TRBD1; j_gene: TRBJ2-4; abundance: NA; CDR3aa: CASSREGQGNIQYF; CDR3nt: TGTGCCAGCAGCCGAGAGGGACAGGGAAACATTCAGTACTTC
v_gene: TRBV19; d_gene: TRBD1; j_gene: TRBJ1-2; abundance: NA; CDR3aa: CASSQRTGKYHGYTF; CDR3nt: TGTGCCAGTAGTCAGCGGACAGGGAAATACCATGGCTACACCTTC
v_gene: TRBV28; d_gene: NA; j_gene: TRBJ1-4; abundance: few; CDR3aa: CASSPSVSGLREKLFF; CDR3nt: TGTGCCAGCAGCCCCTCTGTTTCGGGCTTACGGGAAAAACTGTTTTTT
v_gene: TRBV19; d_gene: TRBD2; j_gene: TRBJ2-1; abundance: NA; CDR3aa: CASTPAGTSGRNEQFF; CDR3nt: TGTGCCAGTACCCCTGCCGGGACTAGCGGGAGGAATGAGCAGTTCTTC